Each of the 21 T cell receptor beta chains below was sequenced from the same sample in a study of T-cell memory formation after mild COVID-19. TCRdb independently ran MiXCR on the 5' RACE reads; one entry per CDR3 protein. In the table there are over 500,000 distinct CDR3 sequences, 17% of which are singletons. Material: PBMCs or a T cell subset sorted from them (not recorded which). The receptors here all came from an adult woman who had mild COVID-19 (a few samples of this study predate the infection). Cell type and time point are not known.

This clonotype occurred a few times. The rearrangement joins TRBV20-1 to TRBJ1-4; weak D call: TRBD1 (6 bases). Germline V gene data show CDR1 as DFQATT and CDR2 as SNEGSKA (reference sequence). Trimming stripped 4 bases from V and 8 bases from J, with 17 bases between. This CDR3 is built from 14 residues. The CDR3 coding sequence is TGCAGTGCTAAACTGGACAGTGCAAGGGAAAAACTGTTTTTT. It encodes CSAKLDSAREKLFF.

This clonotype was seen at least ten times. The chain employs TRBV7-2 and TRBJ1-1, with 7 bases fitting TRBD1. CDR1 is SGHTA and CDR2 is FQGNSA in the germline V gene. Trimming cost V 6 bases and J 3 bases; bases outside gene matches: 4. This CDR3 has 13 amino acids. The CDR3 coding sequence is TGTGCCAGCAGTTTACAGGGGTACACTGAAGCTTTCTTT. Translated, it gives CASSLQGYTEAFF.

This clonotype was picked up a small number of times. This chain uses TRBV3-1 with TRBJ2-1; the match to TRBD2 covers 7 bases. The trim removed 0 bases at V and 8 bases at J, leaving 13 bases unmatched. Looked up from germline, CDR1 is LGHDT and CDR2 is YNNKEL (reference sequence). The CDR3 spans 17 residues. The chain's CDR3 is CASSQERFSGGGDEQFF. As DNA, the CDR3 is TGTGCCAGCAGCCAAGAACGGTTTTCGGGAGGTGGGGATGAGCAGTTCTTC.

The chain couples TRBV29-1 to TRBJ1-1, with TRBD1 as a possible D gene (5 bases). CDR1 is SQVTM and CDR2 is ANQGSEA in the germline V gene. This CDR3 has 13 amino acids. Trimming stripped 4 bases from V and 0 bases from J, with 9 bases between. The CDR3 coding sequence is TGCAGCGTTGGTAGGGACGTGAACACTGAAGCTTTCTTT. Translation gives CSVGRDVNTEAFF.

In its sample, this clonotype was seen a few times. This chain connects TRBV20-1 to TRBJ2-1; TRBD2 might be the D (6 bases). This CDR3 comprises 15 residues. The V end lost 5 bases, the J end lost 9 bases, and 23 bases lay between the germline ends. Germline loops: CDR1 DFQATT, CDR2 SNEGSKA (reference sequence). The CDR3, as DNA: TGCAGTGCTCCTAGGAGGAGGACGGTGGGGGGTGAGCAGTTCTTC. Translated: CSAPRRRTVGGEQFF.

CDR3 bases: TGTGCCAGCAGTTTACGCAGGGGGGGCACTGAAGCTTTCTTT. Translating it yields CASSLRRGGTEAFF. The chain has TRBV27 and TRBJ1-1; 7 nucleotides align to TRBD1. This CDR3 is built from 14 residues. The junction had 4 bases not matched to a gene; V was cut back by 2 bases and J by 4 bases. Per germline, CDR1 MNHEY and CDR2 SMNVEV (reference sequence).

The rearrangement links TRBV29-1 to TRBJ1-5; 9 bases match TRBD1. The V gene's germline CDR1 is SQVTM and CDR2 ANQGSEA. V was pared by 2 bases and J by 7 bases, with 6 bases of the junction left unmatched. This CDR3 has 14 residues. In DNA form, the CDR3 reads TGCAGCGTTGAAACAGGGGGCTCTGGGCAGCCCCAGCATTTT. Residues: CSVETGGSGQPQHF.

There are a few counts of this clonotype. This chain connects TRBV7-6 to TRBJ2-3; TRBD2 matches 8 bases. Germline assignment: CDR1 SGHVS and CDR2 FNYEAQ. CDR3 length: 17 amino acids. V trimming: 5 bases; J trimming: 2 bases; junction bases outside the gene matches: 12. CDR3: CASSPRGSGDLTDTQYF. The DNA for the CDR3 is TGTGCCAGCAGCCCTCGAGGTAGCGGGGACCTCACAGATACGCAGTATTTT.

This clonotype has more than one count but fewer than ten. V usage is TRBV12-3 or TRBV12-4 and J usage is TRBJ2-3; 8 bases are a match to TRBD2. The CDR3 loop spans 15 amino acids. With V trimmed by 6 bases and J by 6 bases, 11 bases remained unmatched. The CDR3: CASSHPGGQGDTQYF. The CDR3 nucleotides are TGTGCCAGCAGCCACCCGGGGGGGCAGGGGGATACGCAGTATTTT.

CDR3 loop: CASSFRPGRALTGELFF. CDR3 nucleotides: TGTGCCAGCAGCTTTCGTCCCGGAAGAGCCCTCACCGGGGAGCTGTTTTTT. V gene TRBV5-8 combines with J gene TRBJ2-2; D unresolved. The CDR3 runs 17 residues. Trimming removed 2 bases from V and 4 bases from J, with 18 bases in between. Germline-derived CDR1 and CDR2 are SGHTS and YDEGEE.

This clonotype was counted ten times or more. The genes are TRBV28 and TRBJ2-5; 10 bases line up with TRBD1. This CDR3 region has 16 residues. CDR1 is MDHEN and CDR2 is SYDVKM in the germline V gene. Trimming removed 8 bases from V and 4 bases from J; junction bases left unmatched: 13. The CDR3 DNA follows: TGTGCCAGCTTTCCCAGTGCTGGACAGGGGGGAGAGACCCAGTACTTC. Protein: CASFPSAGQGGETQYF. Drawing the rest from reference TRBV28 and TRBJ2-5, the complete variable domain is DVKVTQSSRYLVKRTGEKVFLECVQDMDHENMFWYRQDPGLGLRLIYFSYDVKMKEKGDIPEGYSVSREKKERFSLILESASTNQTSMYLCASFPSAGQGGETQYFGPGTRLLVL.

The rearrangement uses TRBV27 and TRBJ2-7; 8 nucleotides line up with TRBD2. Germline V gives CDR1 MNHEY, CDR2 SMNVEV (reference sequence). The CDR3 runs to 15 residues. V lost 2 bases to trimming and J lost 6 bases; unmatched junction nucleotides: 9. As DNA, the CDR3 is TGTGCCAGCAGTTTAGGGGGACTAGGAACCTTCGAGCAGTACTTC. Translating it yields CASSLGGLGTFEQYF.

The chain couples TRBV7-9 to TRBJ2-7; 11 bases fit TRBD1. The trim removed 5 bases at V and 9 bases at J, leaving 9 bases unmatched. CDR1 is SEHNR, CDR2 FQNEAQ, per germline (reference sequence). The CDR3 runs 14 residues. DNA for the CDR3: TGTGCCAGCAGCCAGCCGGACAGGGGGCACTGGCAGTACTTC. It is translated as CASSQPDRGHWQYF.

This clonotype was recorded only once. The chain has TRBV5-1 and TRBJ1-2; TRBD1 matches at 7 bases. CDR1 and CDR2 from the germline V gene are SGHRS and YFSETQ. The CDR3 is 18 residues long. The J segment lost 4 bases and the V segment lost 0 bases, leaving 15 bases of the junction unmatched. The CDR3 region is CASSLGRYPTGFSYGYTF. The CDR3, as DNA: TGCGCCAGCAGCTTGGGTCGGTACCCGACAGGGTTCTCCTATGGCTACACCTTC. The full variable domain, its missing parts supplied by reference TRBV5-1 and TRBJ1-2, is KAGVTQTPRYLIKTRGQQVTLSCSPISGHRSVSWYQQTPGQGLQFLFEYFSETQRNKGNFPGRFSGRQFSNSRSEMNVSTLELGDSALYLCASSLGRYPTGFSYGYTFGSGTRLTVV.

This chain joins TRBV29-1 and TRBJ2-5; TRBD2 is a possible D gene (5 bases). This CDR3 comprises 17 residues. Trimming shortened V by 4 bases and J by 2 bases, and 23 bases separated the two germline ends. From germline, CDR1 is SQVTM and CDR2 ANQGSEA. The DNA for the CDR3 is TGCAGCGTTGGCGGGCAATATGCGACACTGCGACAAGAGACCCAGTACTTC. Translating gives CSVGGQYATLRQETQYF.

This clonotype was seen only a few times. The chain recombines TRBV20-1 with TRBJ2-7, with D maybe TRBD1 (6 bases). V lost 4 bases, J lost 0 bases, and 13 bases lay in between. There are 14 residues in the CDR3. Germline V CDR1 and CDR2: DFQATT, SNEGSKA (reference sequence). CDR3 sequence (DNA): TGCAGTGCTATCCGAGACAGGCGCTCCTACGAGCAGTACTTC. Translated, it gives CSAIRDRRSYEQYF.

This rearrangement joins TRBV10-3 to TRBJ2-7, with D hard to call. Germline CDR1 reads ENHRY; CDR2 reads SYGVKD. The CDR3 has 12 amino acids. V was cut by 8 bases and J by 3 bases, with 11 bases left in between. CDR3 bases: TGTGCCATCGGGGTTTCCAACTACGAGCAGTACTTC. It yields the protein CAIGVSNYEQYF.

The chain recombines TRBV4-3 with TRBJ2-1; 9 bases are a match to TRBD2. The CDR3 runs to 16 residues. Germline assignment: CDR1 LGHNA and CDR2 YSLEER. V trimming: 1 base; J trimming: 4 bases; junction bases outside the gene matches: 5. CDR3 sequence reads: CASSQVTAGGYNEQFF. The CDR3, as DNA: TGCGCCAGCAGCCAAGTAACAGCGGGAGGTTACAATGAGCAGTTCTTC.

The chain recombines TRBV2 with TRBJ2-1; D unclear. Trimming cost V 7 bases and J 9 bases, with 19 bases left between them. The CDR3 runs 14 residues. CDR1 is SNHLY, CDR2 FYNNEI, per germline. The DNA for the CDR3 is TGTGCCAGCATCTGGGCCTCGGGCGTCGCTGAGCAGTTCTTC. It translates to CASIWASGVAEQFF.

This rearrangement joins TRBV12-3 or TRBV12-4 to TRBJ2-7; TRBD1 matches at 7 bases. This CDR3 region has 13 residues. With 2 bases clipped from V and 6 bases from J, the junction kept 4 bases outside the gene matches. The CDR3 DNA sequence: TGTGCCAGCAGTTTAAAAGACAGGGCCGAGCAGTACTTC. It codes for CASSLKDRAEQYF.

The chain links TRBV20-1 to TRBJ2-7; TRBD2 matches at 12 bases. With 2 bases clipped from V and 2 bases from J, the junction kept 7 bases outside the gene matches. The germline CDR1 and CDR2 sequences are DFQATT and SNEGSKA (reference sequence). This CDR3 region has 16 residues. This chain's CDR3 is CSARPLLAGGPYEQYF. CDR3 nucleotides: TGCAGTGCTAGACCCTTACTAGCGGGGGGTCCCTACGAGCAGTACTTC.